In this sample, the clone carrying this TCR beta chain turned up a few times. Its antigen remains unidentified. Unrecorded immune exposures were likely, despite nominal health at sampling. J gave up 1 base and V 4 bases, and 16 bases lay outside the gene matches. CDR1 is SGHRS and CDR2 is YFSETQ in the germline V gene. The CDR3 runs to 20 residues. The study ran its PCR with 60 Vbeta and 13 Jbeta primers. Here immunoSEQ multiplex PCR was the method, and the copy in TCRdb shows in-frame clones only, minus some. This table has roughly 100,000 clones, roughly 80% appearing once. The source of the sample is a study of cytomegalovirus exposure and HLA in healthy donors. Background on the study: An early data release held about 85 million unique TCRs from HLA-typed donors. Study results and limitations: It was in a later analysis that TCR association rates were seen to vary by HLA locus, highest for DRB1 and lowest for HLA-C. Later analysis identified around 15,000 TCR beta sequences associated with HLA alleles, using a false discovery rate threshold of 0.05.

The specimen was PBMCs. The chain links TRBV5-1 to TRBJ2-2, with 10 positions matching TRBD2. This receptor was identified in a man aged 35-49 years in good health and CMV-seronegative. For the CDR3, the DNA is TGCGCCAGCAGCGGGCTCAGCGGGTCTAGCGGGGGCCAGAACACCGGGGAGCTGTTTTTT. Its protein product is CASSGLSGSSGGQNTGELFF.